This T cell receptor (beta chain) was identified in a study of prognosis after radiotherapy for stage I lung cancer. It was by two-round multiplex PCR that TCR beta CDR3 was amplified from genomic DNA. Specific primers for each TRBV and TRBJ gene were what first-round PCR used. TCRdb re-derived calls from the multiplex PCR reads in MiXCR, one entry per CDR3 protein. Seen here are 8,500 to 13,000 distinct CDR3 sequences, approximately 50% observed once, and the top ten hold approximately 6.5%. The V gene lost 6 bases and the J gene lost 1 base, with 18 bases spanning the gap. The length of the CDR3 is 16 residues. Germline V gives CDR1 MNHNS, CDR2 SASEGT.

The material sequenced was PBMCs, taken before or after stereotactic body radiation therapy (not recorded which). This chain joins TRBV6-1 and TRBJ1-1, with D possibly TRBD1 on 5 matching bases. The sequence was collected from a donor aged 50 or older with non-small cell lung cancer. The CDR3: CASSRGSGLGNTEAFF. The CDR3 DNA reads TGTGCCAGCAGCCGGGGGTCAGGGCTGGGGAACACTGAAGCTTTCTTT.